Presented here are 23 T cell receptor beta chains from one specimen sequenced in a study of cytomegalovirus exposure and HLA in healthy donors. PCR was performed using 60 Vbeta and 13 Jbeta primers. Some clones are missing from TCRdb's copy, which holds only in-frame ones; the method was immunoSEQ multiplex PCR. Seen here are 150,000 or so clones, about 76% observed once, and the top ten hold 7.7%. The material sequenced was PBMCs. These receptors all come from a man aged 25-40 years in good health and CMV-seropositive.

The V call is TRBV28, the J call TRBJ2-7; the match to TRBD1 covers 8 bases. The junction had 6 bases not matched to a gene; V was cut back by 5 bases and J by 3 bases. Looked up from germline, CDR1 is MDHEN and CDR2 is SYDVKM. The CDR3 extends over 14 amino acids. The CDR3 coding sequence is TGTGCCAGCAGTACCGGGACAGGTATCTACGAGCAGTACTTC. Its protein product is CASSTGTGIYEQYF. Full variable domain (remainder filled in from reference TRBV28 and TRBJ2-7): DVKVTQSSRYLVKRTGEKVFLECVQDMDHENMFWYRQDPGLGLRLIYFSYDVKMKEKGDIPEGYSVSREKKERFSLILESASTNQTSMYLCASSTGTGIYEQYFGPGTRLTVT.

The CDR3 region is CASSNGDSSSYNSPLHF. In DNA, the CDR3 is TGTGCCAGTAGTAACGGGGACAGTAGCTCCTATAATTCACCCCTCCACTTT. This chain connects TRBV19 to TRBJ1-6; 7 bases line up with TRBD1. Trimming cost V 4 bases and J 0 bases; bases outside gene matches: 6. This CDR3 is built from 17 residues. CDR1 and CDR2 (germline): LNHDA, SQIVND (reference sequence).

The V gene is TRBV4-1, the J gene TRBJ1-5; D remains ambiguous. Germline assignment: CDR1 MGHRA and CDR2 YSYEKL. The CDR3 covers 16 residues. Trimming pared 0 bases from V and 1 base from J, leaving 10 bases between. The CDR3: CASSQEWRGSNQPQHF. The CDR3 DNA reads as TGCGCCAGCAGCCAAGAATGGCGGGGAAGCAATCAGCCCCAGCATTTT.

The chain uses TRBV10-3 and TRBJ2-2; TRBD2 matches at 8 bases. This CDR3 is built from 15 residues. After removal of 6 bases from V and 3 bases from J, the junction contained 6 bases not matched to a gene. Looked up from germline, CDR1 is ENHRY and CDR2 is SYGVKD. DNA of the CDR3: TGTGCCATCAGGCCCGGGGGGGTTGACACCGGGGAGCTGTTTTTT. It yields the protein CAIRPGGVDTGELFF.

This clone was observed a handful of times. V gene TRBV27 combines with J gene TRBJ1-1; weak D call: TRBD1 (5 bases). CDR1 is MNHEY, CDR2 SMNVEV, per germline (reference sequence). This CDR3 comprises 15 residues. V lost 5 bases and J lost 4, with 17 bases in between. CDR3 coding DNA: TGTGCCAGCAGTATCTCTCGGGGGGTGGGCACTGAAGCTTTCTTT. Its translation: CASSISRGVGTEAFF.

The rearrangement uses TRBV5-5 and TRBJ2-7; 12 bases are shared with TRBD1. The CDR3 is made up of 15 amino acids. The J segment lost 2 bases and the V segment lost 3 bases, leaving 3 bases of the junction unmatched. The V gene's germline CDR1 is SGHKS and CDR2 YYEKEE (reference sequence). CDR3 loop: CASSWGQGAAYEQYF. DNA of the CDR3: TGTGCCAGCAGCTGGGGACAGGGGGCGGCCTACGAGCAGTACTTC.

The CDR3 region has the DNA TGTGCCAGCAGTCCAAAAACGGGGGACACCGGGGAGCTGTTTTTT. It is translated as CASSPKTGDTGELFF. The rearrangement uses TRBV6-1 and TRBJ2-2; D is perhaps TRBD2 (6 bases). CDR1 MNHNS and CDR2 SASEGT come from the germline V gene. The ends were cut back, 5 bases at V and 3 bases at J, with 13 bases in the middle. The CDR3 is 15 amino acids.

The table lists this clone with a few counts. This chain uses TRBV28 with TRBJ1-2, with D possibly TRBD1 on 6 matching bases. The ends were cut back, 5 bases at V and 6 bases at J, with 13 bases in the middle. The V gene's germline CDR1 is MDHEN and CDR2 SYDVKM. The length of the CDR3 is 13 residues. CDR3 residues: CASSPGTLHGYTF. The CDR3 nucleotides read TGTGCCAGCAGTCCTGGGACATTGCATGGCTACACCTTC.

The chain employs TRBV5-1 and TRBJ2-3, with 8 bases lining up with TRBD1. This CDR3 is 15 amino acids long. The V gene end was trimmed by 2 bases and the J gene end by 2 bases; junction bases not matched to a gene: 4. Germline V gene sequence: CDR1 SGHRS, CDR2 YFSETQ. Written as DNA, the CDR3 is TGCGCCAGCAGCTTAGGACAGGGATCCACAGATACGCAGTATTTT. Its protein is CASSLGQGSTDTQYF.

The chain recombines TRBV18 with TRBJ2-1; 11 bases are a match to TRBD1. The V gene end was trimmed by 4 bases and the J gene end by 9 bases; junction bases not matched to a gene: 8. This CDR3 has 15 residues. Germline V gene sequence: CDR1 KGHSH, CDR2 LQKENI. The CDR3 region is CASSREGQGESEQFF. Written as DNA, the CDR3 is TGTGCCAGCTCACGGGAGGGACAGGGGGAGAGTGAGCAGTTCTTC.

This sequence joins TRBV2 and TRBJ1-2, with TRBD1 as a possible D gene (6 bases). Germline V gene sequence: CDR1 SNHLY, CDR2 FYNNEI. The V and J ends lost 6 bases and 1 base respectively, with 9 bases between them. This CDR3 is built from 13 residues. The CDR3 spells CASSTGINYGYTF. CDR3 nucleotide sequence: TGTGCCAGCAGCACAGGGATTAACTATGGCTACACCTTC.

Only one count was recorded for this clone. The chain employs TRBV7-8 and TRBJ2-3; D possibly corresponds to TRBD2 (6 bases). The CDR3 consists of 16 residues. The germline CDR1 and CDR2 sequences are SGHVS and FQNEAQ. Trimming left V 4 bases short and J 5 bases short, with 19 bases between. CDR3 sequence reads: CASSSLSQPSEDTQYF. Written as DNA, the CDR3 is TGTGCCAGCAGCTCCCTCTCTCAACCTAGCGAAGATACGCAGTATTTT.

The chain recombines TRBV29-1 with TRBJ2-5; the match to TRBD1 covers 7 bases. Germline CDR1 is SQVTM and CDR2 is ANQGSEA. The CDR3 runs 15 residues. V lost 7 bases to trimming and J lost 1 base; unmatched junction nucleotides: 12. The DNA for the CDR3 is TGCAGCGGTACGACAGGGCGTGGGATCCAAGAGACCCAGTACTTC. Encoded protein: CSGTTGRGIQETQYF.

The CDR3 region has the DNA TGTGCCAGCAGGGCTCGGGGGGGGGAGACCCAGTACTTC. Translation: CASRARGGETQYF. J is TRBJ2-5 and V is TRBV27; 8 bases match TRBD2. CDR3 length: 13 residues. Germline assignment: CDR1 MNHEY and CDR2 SMNVEV (reference sequence). Trimming at V came to 6 bases and at J to 5 bases, leaving 5 bases not matched to a gene.

This clone showed up just a few times. The gene calls are TRBV2 and TRBJ2-5; 10 positions match TRBD2. Germline V CDR1 and CDR2: SNHLY, FYNNEI. Unmatched junction bases numbered 8, after V lost 3 bases and J lost 7 bases. This CDR3 region has 15 residues. CDR3 nucleotide sequence: TGTGCCAGCAGTGAGGAGCGGGGGGGCCTGTTGACCCAGTACTTC. Its protein product is CASSEERGGLLTQYF.

This chain connects TRBV11-2 to TRBJ2-5; TRBD1 is a possible D gene (6 bases). This CDR3 comprises 14 residues. Trimming removed 5 bases from V and 2 bases from J, with 12 bases in between. Germline loops: CDR1 SGHAT, CDR2 FQNNGV. CDR3 nucleotide sequence: TGTGCCAGCAGCGTCACAGGGAAACAAGAGACCCAGTACTTC. Residues: CASSVTGKQETQYF.

The chain combines TRBV19 with TRBJ1-5; TRBD1 is a possible D gene (5 bases). Germline V gives CDR1 LNHDA, CDR2 SQIVND (reference sequence). The germline V and J ends were trimmed by 5 bases and 7 bases, with 15 bases remaining between them. The CDR3 consists of 14 residues. CDR3 sequence: CASSSGGSWQPQHF. CDR3 coding DNA: TGTGCCAGTAGTTCGGGGGGGTCGTGGCAGCCCCAGCATTTT.

The chain uses TRBV4-1 and TRBJ2-7; 11 bases are shared with TRBD2. The V segment lost 3 bases and the J segment 4 bases; nucleotides outside the gene matches: 8. CDR1 MGHRA and CDR2 YSYEKL come from the germline V gene. The length of the CDR3 is 16 residues. The CDR3 coding sequence is TGCGCCAGCAGCCAGGGGGTTACTAGCGGGGGTTACGAGCAGTACTTC. Residues: CASSQGVTSGGYEQYF.

This chain connects TRBV7-2 to TRBJ2-7, with 7 bases that match TRBD2. V gave up 5 bases and J gave up 5 bases; unmatched junction bases: 6. The CDR3 length is 13 residues. Germline V CDR1 and CDR2: SGHTA, FQGNSA. The CDR3 is CASSPGTIHEQYF. In DNA, the CDR3 is TGTGCCAGCAGCCCCGGGACTATCCACGAGCAGTACTTC.

The V gene is TRBV10-3, the J gene TRBJ1-1, with 7 nucleotides matching TRBD1. Looked up from germline, CDR1 is ENHRY and CDR2 is SYGVKD. With 6 bases clipped from V and 4 bases from J, the junction kept 2 bases outside the gene matches. The CDR3 covers 12 residues. For the CDR3, the DNA is TGTGCCATCAGGGAGGGGGCCACTGAAGCTTTCTTT. As protein: CAIREGATEAFF.

The gene calls are TRBV5-1 and TRBJ1-5, with 7 bases that match TRBD1. This CDR3 has 14 residues. With V trimmed by 4 bases and J by 5 bases, 6 bases remained unmatched. In germline, CDR1 is SGHRS, CDR2 YFSETQ. CDR3 amino acids: CASSLTGKDQPQHF. CDR3 coding DNA: TGCGCCAGCAGCCTGACAGGGAAGGATCAGCCCCAGCATTTT.

J is TRBJ1-2 and V is TRBV7-9, with D maybe TRBD1 (5 bases). Germline V gives CDR1 SEHNR, CDR2 FQNEAQ (reference sequence). Trimming left V 3 bases short and J 4 bases short, with 6 bases between. The CDR3 length is 12 residues. CDR3 residues: CASSFDSYGYTF. The CDR3 bases are TGTGCCAGCAGCTTCGACAGCTATGGCTACACCTTC.

This chain connects TRBV12-5 to TRBJ1-1; D gene unclear. CDR1 and CDR2 from the germline V gene are LGHNT and FRNRAP. This CDR3 is 14 amino acids long. The V end lost 5 bases, the J end lost 0 bases, and 10 bases lay between the germline ends. The CDR3 DNA reads TGTGCTAGTGGTCCTCATAGTCTGAACACTGAAGCTTTCTTT. As protein: CASGPHSLNTEAFF.